The 20 T cell receptor beta chains reported below all come from one sample, sequenced in a study of blood T cell repertoires in COVID-19. Generated by immunoSEQ multiplex PCR, the TCRdb table keeps only in-frame clones and is missing some. The table has approximately 350,000 clones, 86% seen once; the top ten hold 7% to 7.5%. The sequencing input was peripheral blood. These receptors were obtained from a woman aged 60-75 years with COVID-19, enrolled during active disease.

This clone occurred once. The gene calls are TRBV9 and TRBJ2-5; 7 bases are shared with TRBD2. With V trimmed by 3 bases and J by 2 bases, 7 bases remained unmatched. The germline V gene has CDR1 SGDLS and CDR2 YYNGEE. The CDR3 is 15 amino acids. CDR3 DNA sequence: TGTGCCAGCAGCGCAGCGGGACTCCGGCAAGAGACCCAGTACTTC. It yields the protein CASSAAGLRQETQYF.

The gene calls are TRBV18 and TRBJ2-7, with 7 nucleotides matching TRBD1. The CDR3 consists of 13 residues. The V segment lost 5 bases and the J segment 5 bases; nucleotides outside the gene matches: 6. Germline assignment: CDR1 KGHSH and CDR2 LQKENI. The CDR3 is CASSFDRENEQYF. CDR3 in DNA: TGTGCCAGCTCATTCGACAGGGAGAACGAGCAGTACTTC.

In this sample, this clone turned up once. The rearrangement uses TRBV3-1 (or the pseudogene TRBV3-2) and TRBJ2-2; TRBD1 is a possible D gene (5 bases). The V gene lost 5 bases and the J gene lost 0 bases, with 13 bases spanning the gap. The CDR3 is 16 residues long. The germline gives CDR1 LGHDT, CDR2 YNNKEL (reference sequence). This CDR3 reads CASSNTGPANTGELFF. CDR3 nucleotides: TGTGCCAGCAGCAACACAGGACCCGCGAACACCGGGGAGCTGTTTTTT.

This chain joins TRBV18 and TRBJ1-2, with D unresolved. Trimming took 5 bases from V and 4 from J, leaving 5 bases between them. The length of the CDR3 is 11 residues. The germline gives CDR1 KGHSH, CDR2 LQKENI. The CDR3 region is CASSSVYGYTF. Written as DNA, the CDR3 is TGTGCCAGCTCATCAGTCTATGGCTACACCTTC.

The chain is built from TRBV27 and TRBJ1-2; 7 nucleotides line up with TRBD1. V lost 3 bases and J lost 8; bases outside the gene matches: 9. The CDR3 extends over 14 amino acids. In germline, CDR1 is MNHEY, CDR2 SMNVEV (reference sequence). CDR3: CASSFLRGLEGYTF. DNA for the CDR3: TGTGCCAGCAGTTTCTTAAGGGGGCTGGAAGGCTACACCTTC.

The chain recombines TRBV12-3 or TRBV12-4 with TRBJ2-5; maybe TRBD1 (6 bases). V was trimmed by 5 bases and J by 5 bases, leaving 12 bases between them. The CDR3 is 13 amino acids. The CDR3 DNA reads TGTGCCAGCAGTAACAGGGATGGCGAGACCCAGTACTTC. Encoded protein: CASSNRDGETQYF.

Notes on this clone: Other DNA sequences of this sample code for an identical CDR3. The gene calls are TRBV9 and TRBJ2-5, with a weak D call TRBD2 (5 bases). There are 13 residues in the CDR3. The V end was cut by 0 bases, the J end by 2 bases, with 5 bases between. Germline-derived CDR1 and CDR2 are SGDLS and YYNGEE. CDR3 in DNA: TGTGCCAGCAGCGTAGCGGGACAAGAGACCCAGTACTTC. This sequence encodes CASSVAGQETQYF. The full variable domain, its missing parts supplied by reference TRBV9 and TRBJ2-5, is DSGVTQTPKHLITATGQRVTLRCSPRSGDLSVYWYQQSLDQGLQFLIQYYNGEERAKGNILERFSAQQFPDLHSELNLSSLELGDSALYFCASSVAGQETQYFGPGTRLLVL.

The chain has TRBV5-4 and TRBJ1-2; D uncertain. The CDR3 has 13 amino acids. Germline CDR1 reads SGHNT; CDR2 reads YYREEE (reference sequence). V lost 4 bases to trimming and J lost 8 bases, with 15 bases between them. CDR3 sequence: CASSPPGGRGYTF. CDR3 bases: TGTGCCAGCAGCCCCCCGGGCGGGCGCGGCTACACCTTC.

J is TRBJ2-5 and V is TRBV7-9, with 9 bases identical to TRBD1. This CDR3 is 15 amino acids long. Per germline, CDR1 SEHNR and CDR2 FQNEAQ (reference sequence). J gave up 5 bases and V 1 base, and 5 bases lay outside the gene matches. In DNA, the CDR3 is TGTGCCAGCAGCTTAGGGACAGGGGACTTGGAGACCCAGTACTTC. Amino acids: CASSLGTGDLETQYF.

The chain has TRBV6-5 and TRBJ1-2, with no clear D. Germline CDR1 is MNHEY and CDR2 is SVGAGI. The length of the CDR3 is 15 residues. V lost 2 bases and J 2 bases, leaving 12 bases between the germline ends. Here the CDR3 reads CASSYAAQPNYGYTF. CDR3 sequence (DNA): TGTGCCAGCAGTTACGCGGCCCAACCCAACTATGGCTACACCTTC.

This chain connects TRBV5-1 to TRBJ1-2; 7 nucleotides align to TRBD1. J lost 4 bases, V lost 4 bases, and 7 bases had no gene match. CDR1 SGHRS and CDR2 YFSETQ come from the germline V gene. This CDR3 spans 14 amino acids. CDR3 sequence reads: CASSPIDRAYGYTF. In nucleotides, the CDR3 is TGCGCCAGCAGCCCCATTGACAGGGCCTATGGCTACACCTTC.

This clone was observed a single time. The V call is TRBV6-1, the J call TRBJ1-1; D gene unclear. The CDR3 is 12 residues long. The V end lost 7 bases, the J end lost 1 base, and 7 bases lay between the germline ends. Germline-derived CDR1 and CDR2 are MNHNS and SASEGT. This CDR3 reads CASNDWNTEAFF. CDR3 in DNA: TGTGCCAGCAACGACTGGAACACTGAAGCTTTCTTT.

The chain is built from TRBV10-1 and TRBJ1-4; D is ambiguous. Trimming removed 5 bases from V and 8 bases from J, with 15 bases in between. The germline V gene has CDR1 WNHNN and CDR2 SYGVQD (reference sequence). This CDR3 contains 14 residues. The CDR3 sequence: CASSPTPGGEKLFF. CDR3 nucleotides: TGCGCCAGCAGTCCAACACCGGGCGGGGAAAAACTGTTTTTT.

The J gene is TRBJ1-1, the V gene TRBV19; 9 bases align to TRBD1. CDR1 LNHDA and CDR2 SQIVND come from the germline V gene (reference sequence). This CDR3 has 16 amino acids. Unmatched junction bases numbered 10, after V lost 0 bases and J lost 8 bases. Here the CDR3 DNA reads TGTGCCAGTAGTATAGAGGGACAGGGAAACAGGGTGGAAGCTTTCTTT. Translated, it gives CASSIEGQGNRVEAFF.

The rearrangement links TRBV15 to TRBJ2-2; possibly TRBD1 for D (5 bases). The V gene's germline CDR1 is LNHNV and CDR2 YYDKDF (reference sequence). This CDR3 has 15 amino acids. The V and J ends lost 1 base and 4 bases respectively, with 10 bases between them. CDR3 sequence: CATSRGQGGTGELFF. The CDR3, as DNA: TGTGCCACCAGCAGAGGGCAGGGTGGCACCGGGGAGCTGTTTTTT.

The chain couples TRBV7-2 to TRBJ1-2, with 8 bases aligning to TRBD1. The CDR3 runs to 15 residues. CDR1 and CDR2 from the germline V gene are SGHTA and FQGNSA. V lost 5 bases and J lost 4; bases outside the gene matches: 9. As DNA, the CDR3 is TGTGCCAGCAGCCAAGCGCAGGGGGCGATCTATGGCTACACCTTC. Its protein is CASSQAQGAIYGYTF.

This CDR3 reads CASSYVQGGYGYTF. The CDR3 DNA reads TGTGCCAGCAGTTACGTCCAGGGTGGCTATGGCTACACCTTC. The chain couples TRBV6-2 or TRBV6-3 to TRBJ1-2; perhaps TRBD1 as D (5 bases). The V and J ends lost 2 bases and 4 bases respectively, with 11 bases between them. Germline V gene data show CDR1 as MNHEY and CDR2 as SVGEGT. CDR3 size: 14 residues.

This clone appeared once. This chain joins TRBV3-1 (or the pseudogene TRBV3-2) and TRBJ1-2; D gene uncertain. The length of the CDR3 is 15 residues. Germline V gene data show CDR1 as LGHDT and CDR2 as YNNKEL (reference sequence). Trimming cost V 1 base and J 8 bases, with 17 bases left between them. CDR3 DNA: TGTGCCAGCAGCCAAGTAGGGAGTGTTGGTCTCGGCTACACCTTC. This gives the protein CASSQVGSVGLGYTF.

This chain joins TRBV10-3 and TRBJ1-5; 11 nucleotides line up with TRBD1. This CDR3 is built from 17 residues. Unmatched junction bases numbered 12, after V lost 4 bases and J lost 7 bases. The V gene's germline CDR1 is ENHRY and CDR2 SYGVKD. The CDR3, as DNA: TGTGCCATCAGTGGGACAGGGGGCTCCCCTCTGAGGCAGCCCCAGCATTTT. It yields the protein CAISGTGGSPLRQPQHF.

Of note for this clone: Other DNA sequences from this sample encode an identical CDR3 as well. The chain links TRBV7-7 to TRBJ2-5, with 11 bases aligning to TRBD2. CDR1 is SSHAT and CDR2 is FNYEAQ in the germline V gene (reference sequence). The CDR3 sequence is 15 residues long. The V and J ends lost 4 bases and 5 bases, in that order; junction bases with no gene match: 6. The CDR3 bases are TGTGCCAGCAGCTCAGGACTAGCGGGCGCGGAGACCCAGTACTTC. As protein: CASSSGLAGAETQYF.